The clone carrying this TCR beta chain was seen only a few times. Its antigen remains unknown. The sample originates from a study of T-cell reconstitution after alpha-beta-depleted transplantation in children. V lost 4 bases and J lost 8, with 20 bases in between. The CDR3 is 15 amino acids. Germline V CDR1 and CDR2: MGHRA, YSYEKL. For TCRbeta, the library was prepared with unique molecular identifiers. TCRdb analysed the PCR reads with MiXCR anew, one entry per CDR3 protein. Seen here are 250,000 to 400,000 distinct CDR3 sequences, 20% to 30% observed once, and the top ten hold approximately 9.9%. Findings and limits, study-wide: For some patients, TCRbeta diversity was high at day 60 because of recipient T cells and thymic progenitors that survived. About two months after transplant, alpha-beta T cells reportedly came from several hundred expanded graft clones.

The genes are TRBV4-1 and TRBJ2-5, with D perhaps matching TRBD2 (6 bases). Sequencing used PBMCs, mostly from graft donor cells, obtained 180 days after TCRalphabeta/CD19-depleted stem cell transplant. The TCR sequence derives from a male patient younger than 18 who had a stem cell transplant for acute lymphoblastic leukemia, so the T cells may come from the graft donor. The CDR3 loop is CASSPIGGSPATQYF. The DNA for the CDR3 is TGCGCCAGCAGCCCGATCGGAGGGTCCCCGGCTACCCAGTACTTC.